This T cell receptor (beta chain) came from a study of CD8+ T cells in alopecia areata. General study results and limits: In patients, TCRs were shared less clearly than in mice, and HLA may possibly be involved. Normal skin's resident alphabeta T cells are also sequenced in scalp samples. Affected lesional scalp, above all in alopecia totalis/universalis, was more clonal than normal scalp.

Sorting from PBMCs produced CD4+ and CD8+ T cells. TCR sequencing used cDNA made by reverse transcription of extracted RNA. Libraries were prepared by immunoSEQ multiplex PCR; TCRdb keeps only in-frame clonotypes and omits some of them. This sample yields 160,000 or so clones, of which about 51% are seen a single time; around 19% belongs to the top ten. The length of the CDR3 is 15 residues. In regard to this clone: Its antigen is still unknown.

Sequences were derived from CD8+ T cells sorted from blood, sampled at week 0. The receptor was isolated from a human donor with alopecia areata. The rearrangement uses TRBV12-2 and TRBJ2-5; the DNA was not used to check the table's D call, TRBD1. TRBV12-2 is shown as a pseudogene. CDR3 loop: CASRLADSIQETQYF. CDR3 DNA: TGTGCAAGTCGCTTAGCAGACAGCATCCAAGAGACCCAGTACTTC.